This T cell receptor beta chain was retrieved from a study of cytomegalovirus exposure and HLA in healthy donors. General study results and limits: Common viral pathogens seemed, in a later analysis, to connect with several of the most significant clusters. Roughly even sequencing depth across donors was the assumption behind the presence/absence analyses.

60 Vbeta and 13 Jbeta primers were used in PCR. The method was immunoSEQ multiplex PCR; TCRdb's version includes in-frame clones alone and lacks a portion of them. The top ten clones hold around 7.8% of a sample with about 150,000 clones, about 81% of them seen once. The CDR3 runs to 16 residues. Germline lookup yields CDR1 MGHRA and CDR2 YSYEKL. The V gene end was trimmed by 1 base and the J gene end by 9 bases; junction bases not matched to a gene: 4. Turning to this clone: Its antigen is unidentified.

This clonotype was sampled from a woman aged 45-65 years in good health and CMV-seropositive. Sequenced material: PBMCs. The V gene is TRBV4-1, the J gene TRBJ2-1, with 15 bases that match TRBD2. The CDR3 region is CASSQAGLAGGREQFF. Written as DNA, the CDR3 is TGCGCCAGCAGCCAAGCGGGACTAGCGGGGGGCCGTGAGCAGTTCTTC.